A selection of T cell receptor beta chains follows, all from one sample in a study of identical twins. Each CDR3 protein is one row after TCRdb ran MiXCR on the 5' RACE reads. The sample contains more than 350,000 distinct CDR3 sequences, roughly 10% of which appear only once. Specimen: naive T cells sorted from blood. Receptors originate from a woman aged 45-65 years in good health. CDR3s include the opening cysteine and the closing phenylalanine or tryptophan. Fields, in order: clone size, V gene, J gene, D gene, CDR3 DNA, CDR3 protein. A D gene is named only where the DNA matches it firmly. Not all rows give a size; the values are once, few, many and, for expanded clones, a class.

>-|TRBV6-6|TRBJ2-7|-
TGTGCCAGCGCTGCCGGGGCAAACGAGCAGTACTTC
CASAAGANEQYF
>-|TRBV18|TRBJ2-3|-
TGTGCCAGCTCCCTCCGGGGCCCTGACACAGATACGCAGTATTTT
CASSLRGPDTDTQYF
>few|TRBV10-1|TRBJ2-7|-
TGCGCCAGCAGTGGGATTGGCAGCGGGACATTTAACTTC
CASSGIGSGTFNF
>many|TRBV29-1|TRBJ2-7|-
TGCAGCGTTGTAGGGTCGTACGAGCAGTACTTC
CSVVGSYEQYF
>-|TRBV15|TRBJ2-1|-
TGTGCCATCAGCAGGATAGAGTCCTACAATGAGCAGTTCTTC
CAISRIESYNEQFF
>-|TRBV11-2|TRBJ2-5|-
TGTGCCAGCAGATACGGTACAGGGAAAGGAGAGACCCAGTACTTC
CASRYGTGKGETQYF
>-|TRBV5-1|TRBJ2-3|-
TGCGCCAGCAGCTTGGCAAAGCAGGGGCCTGATACGCAGTATTTT
CASSLAKQGPDTQYF
>-|TRBV12-3/TRBV12-4|TRBJ1-2|-
TGTGCCAGCAGTCCCCGGGACATAGGTGGCTACACCTTC
CASSPRDIGGYTF
>few|TRBV6-2/TRBV6-3|TRBJ2-4|-
TGTGCCAGCACTCCAAATCGGGTAAACATTCAGTACTTC
CASTPNRVNIQYF
>few|TRBV12-3/TRBV12-4|TRBJ1-2|-
TGTGCCAGCGGGGGACCGCCCCCTGGCTACACCTTC
CASGGPPPGYTF
>-|TRBV5-1|TRBJ1-2|TRBD1
TGCGCCAGCAGCTTGGCCAGATCAGACAGGGCTGGCTACACCTTC
CASSLARSDRAGYTF
>many|TRBV5-1|TRBJ2-1|-
TGCGCCAGCAGCTTGGCCGTTAGCGGCTACAATGAGCAGTTCTTC
CASSLAVSGYNEQFF
>few|TRBV7-6|TRBJ2-1|TRBD2
TGTGCCAGCAGCTTATTGGGCGGGAGGGATAATGAGCAGTTCTTC
CASSLLGGRDNEQFF
>few|TRBV27|TRBJ2-7|TRBD1
TGTGCCAGCCGTTACTACGGGACAGGGGACGAGCAGTACTTC
CASRYYGTGDEQYF
>many|TRBV28|TRBJ2-1|TRBD2
TGTGCCAGCAGACTAGCGCCTACCTACAATGAGCAGTTCTTC
CASRLAPTYNEQFF
>many|TRBV20-1|TRBJ2-2|-
TGCAGTGCTAGAGGACTTTACACCGGGGAGCTGTTTTTT
CSARGLYTGELFF
>many|TRBV29-1|TRBJ2-5|-
TGCAGCCAGGAGTCGGGACAGACCCAGTACTTC
CSQESGQTQYF
>-|TRBV4-1|TRBJ2-5|-
TGCGCCAGCAGCCACCCACTAGTTGGAGAGACCCAGTACTTC
CASSHPLVGETQYF
>few|TRBV7-9|TRBJ2-1|TRBD1
TGTGCCAGCAGCTTAAGGACGGACAGGGCCTACAATGAGCAGTTCTTC
CASSLRTDRAYNEQFF
>many|TRBV6-4|TRBJ2-3|-
TGTGCCAGCAGTGAAGGGGAGGCAGATACGCAGTATTTT
CASSEGEADTQYF
>few|TRBV29-1|TRBJ2-4|-
TGCAGCGTTCAACTTCCCGGGCGCAAAAACATTCAGTACTTC
CSVQLPGRKNIQYF
>few|TRBV4-2|TRBJ2-4|-
TGTGCCAGCAGCCAAGATTTCGGGAGAGGGGCCAAAAACATTCAGTACTTC
CASSQDFGRGAKNIQYF
>-|TRBV15|TRBJ2-3|TRBD2
TGTGCCACCAGCAGAGCGGGGGGGGAGGTTGCAGATACGCAGTATTTT
CATSRAGGEVADTQYF
>few|TRBV28|TRBJ1-5|-
TGTGCCAGCAGTTTTACCCGGACAGTGAGTCAGCCCCAGCATTTT
CASSFTRTVSQPQHF
>few|TRBV5-5|TRBJ2-4|-
TGTGCCAGCAGCTTGCGACAGGCTAAAAACATTCAGTACTTC
CASSLRQAKNIQYF